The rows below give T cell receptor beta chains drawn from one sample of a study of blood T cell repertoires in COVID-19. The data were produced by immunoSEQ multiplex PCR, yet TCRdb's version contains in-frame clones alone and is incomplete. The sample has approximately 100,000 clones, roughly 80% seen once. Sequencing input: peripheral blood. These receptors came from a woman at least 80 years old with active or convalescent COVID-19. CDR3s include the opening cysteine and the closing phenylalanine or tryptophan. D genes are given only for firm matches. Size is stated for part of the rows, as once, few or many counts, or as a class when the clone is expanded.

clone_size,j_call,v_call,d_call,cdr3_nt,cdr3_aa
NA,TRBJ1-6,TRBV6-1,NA,TGTGCCAGCAGTGAAAATTCCTTAGGGGGAAATTCACCCCTCCACTTT,CASSENSLGGNSPLHF
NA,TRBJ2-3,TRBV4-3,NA,TGCGCCAGCAGCCAAGAAAGGACAGCCCACGGCACAGATACGCAGTATTTT,CASSQERTAHGTDTQYF
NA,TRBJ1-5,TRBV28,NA,TGTGCCAGCAGTTTACAGGGTTACAATCAGCCCCAGCATTTT,CASSLQGYNQPQHF
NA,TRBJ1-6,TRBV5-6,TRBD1,TGTGCCAGCAGGATGAGGACAGGATCGAACGGATCACCCCTCCACTTT,CASRMRTGSNGSPLHF
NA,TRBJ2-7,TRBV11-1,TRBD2,TGTGCCAGCAGCCCAAGTTGGGGGGGCTACGAGCAGTACTTC,CASSPSWGGYEQYF
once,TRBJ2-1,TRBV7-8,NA,TGTGCCAGCAGCTTACTGGCAGGGTATAAGTTCTTC,CASSLLAGYKFF
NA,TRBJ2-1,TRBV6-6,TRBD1,TGTGCCAGCAGAACGGGACAGGGTGACAATGAGCAGTTCTTC,CASRTGQGDNEQFF
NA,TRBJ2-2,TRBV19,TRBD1,TGTGCCAGTCAACCGGGACAGGTAACAACCGGGGAGCTGTTTTTT,CASQPGQVTTGELFF
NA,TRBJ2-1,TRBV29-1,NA,TGCAGCGCTGGGGCTGCCTACAATGAGCAGTTCTTC,CSAGAAYNEQFF
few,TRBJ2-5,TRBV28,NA,TGTGCCAGCAGCGAGGCGGCAGTAAAGACCCAGTACTTC,CASSEAAVKTQYF
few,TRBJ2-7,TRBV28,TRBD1,TGTGCCAGCAGTTCTGGACAGGCTTATTACGAGCAGTACTTC,CASSSGQAYYEQYF
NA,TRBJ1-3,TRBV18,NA,TGTGCCAGCTCACCCCCCGCGCGAAGCTCTGGAAACACCATATATTTT,CASSPPARSSGNTIYF
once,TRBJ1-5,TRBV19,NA,TGTGCCAGTAGCCCAAATTCCAGCAATCAGCCCCAGCATTTT,CASSPNSSNQPQHF
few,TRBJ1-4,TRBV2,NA,TGTGCCAGCAGTGATCAGGGTAGGGTTGAAAAACTGTTTTTT,CASSDQGRVEKLFF
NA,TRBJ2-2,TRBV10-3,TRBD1,TGTGCCATCAGTGAGACTAACAGGGGGCCTGCCGGGGAGCTGTTTTTT,CAISETNRGPAGELFF
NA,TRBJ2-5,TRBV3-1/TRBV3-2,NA,TGTGCCAGCAGCCGCGGGGAGACCCAGTACTTC,CASSRGETQYF
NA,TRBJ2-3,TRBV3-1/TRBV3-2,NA,TGTGCCAGCAGCCAAGTTTCGGGCACAGATACGCAGTATTTT,CASSQVSGTDTQYF
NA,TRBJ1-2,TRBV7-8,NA,TGTGCCAGCAGCTTAGGGGGCGCCAATGGCTACACCTTC,CASSLGGANGYTF
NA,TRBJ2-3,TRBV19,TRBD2,TGTGCCAGTAGTATAGTAGCGACTAGCCGTGATACGCAGTATTTT,CASSIVATSRDTQYF
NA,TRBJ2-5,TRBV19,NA,TGTGCCAGTAGTCCCTGGACCCAGTACTTC,CASSPWTQYF
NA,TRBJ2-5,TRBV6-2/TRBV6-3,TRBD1,TGTGCCAGCAGTGTACCGGGACAGGGAACTTCAGAGACCCAGTACTTC,CASSVPGQGTSETQYF
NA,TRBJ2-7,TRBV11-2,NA,TGTGCCAGCAGCTTAGCTACAGGACCTTACGAGCAGTACTTC,CASSLATGPYEQYF
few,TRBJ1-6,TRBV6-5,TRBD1,TGTGCCAGCAGTTCGGGGACAGACTATTCACCCCTCCACTTT,CASSSGTDYSPLHF
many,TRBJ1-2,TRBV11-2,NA,TGTGCCAGCAGCTACCCTCGTGGCAGCTATGGCTACACCTTC,CASSYPRGSYGYTF
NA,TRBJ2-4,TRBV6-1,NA,TGTGCCAGCAGTGAAAGTCTAATAAATGTAGCCAAAAACATTCAGTACTTC,CASSESLINVAKNIQYF
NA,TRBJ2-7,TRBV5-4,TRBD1,TGTGCCAGCAGCTTGGGGGGACAGGGGGCTGACGAGCAGTACTTC,CASSLGGQGADEQYF
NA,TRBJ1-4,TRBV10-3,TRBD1,TGTGCCATCAGCGACAGGGGGGATATTCGTGGACTGTTTTTT,CAISDRGDIRGLFF
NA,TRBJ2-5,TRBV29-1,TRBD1,TGCAGCGTTGTGCGGCAGGGGGCCCAAGAGACCCAGTACTTC,CSVVRQGAQETQYF
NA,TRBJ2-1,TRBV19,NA,TGTGCCAGTAGTCCGGCGGGACAGCGCTCCTACAATGAGCAGTTCTTC,CASSPAGQRSYNEQFF
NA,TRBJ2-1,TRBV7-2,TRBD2,TGTGCCAGCACCCCGGGGACTAGCGGAAACAATGAGCAGTTCTTC,CASTPGTSGNNEQFF
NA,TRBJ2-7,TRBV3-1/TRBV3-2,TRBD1,TGTGCCAGCAGCCAAGATGGACAGGCGCCCTACGAGCAGTACTTC,CASSQDGQAPYEQYF
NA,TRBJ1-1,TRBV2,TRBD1,TGTGCCAGCAGTGACGGGACAGGAATAAATGAAGCTTTCTTT,CASSDGTGINEAFF
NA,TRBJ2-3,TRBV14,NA,TGTGCCAGCAGCCAAGCGCAGGGTAATCGGGATACGCAGTATTTT,CASSQAQGNRDTQYF
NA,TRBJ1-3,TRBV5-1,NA,TGCGCCAGCAGCCCAACAGGGACCTCTGGAAACACCATATATTTT,CASSPTGTSGNTIYF
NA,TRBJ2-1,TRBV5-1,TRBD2,TGCGCCAGCAGCTTGAGGGGGGTTAGCGGGAGGGCCGAGGGGAATGAGCAGTTCTTC,CASSLRGVSGRAEGNEQFF
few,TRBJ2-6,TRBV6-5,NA,TGTGCCAGCAGTTACTCGAAGAGTTCTGGGGCCAACGTCCTGACTTTC,CASSYSKSSGANVLTF
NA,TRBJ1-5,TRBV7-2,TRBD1,TGTGCCAGCAGTTTGGACAGGCTTGGTCAGCCCCAGCATTTT,CASSLDRLGQPQHF
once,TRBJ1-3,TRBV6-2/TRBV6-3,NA,TGTGCCAGCAGTTATTCCTCACAGCGGCGGCAACCTGGAAACACCATATATTTT,CASSYSSQRRQPGNTIYF
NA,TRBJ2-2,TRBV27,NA,TGTGCCAGCAGCAGCGCCGGGAGCGGCACCGGGGAGCTGTTTTTT,CASSSAGSGTGELFF
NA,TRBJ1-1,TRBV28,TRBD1,TGTGCCAGCAGTTTAGGGGACAGAAGCAACACTGAAGCTTTCTTT,CASSLGDRSNTEAFF
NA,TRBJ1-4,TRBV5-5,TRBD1,TGTGCCAGCAGCGCGACCGGGACAGGGCGCGAAAAACTGTTTTTT,CASSATGTGREKLFF
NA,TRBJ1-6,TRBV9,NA,TGTGCCAGCAGCGTAGCTAGGCCCTATCCCGGCTCCTATAATTCACCCCTCCACTTT,CASSVARPYPGSYNSPLHF
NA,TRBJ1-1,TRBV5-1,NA,TGCGCCAGCAGCTTGAACGGGGGGATGAACACTGAAGCTTTCTTT,CASSLNGGMNTEAFF
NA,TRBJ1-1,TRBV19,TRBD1,TGTGCCAGTGCTACACCGGGACAGGGGGCGCGGACAGCTTTCTTT,CASATPGQGARTAFF
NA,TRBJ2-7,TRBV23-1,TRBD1,TGCGCCAGTTCAACAGGGGCCATAACCTACGAGCAGTACTTC,CASSTGAITYEQYF
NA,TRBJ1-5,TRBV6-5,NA,TGTGCCAGCAGTTACTCGGTCTATAGCAATCAGCCCCAGCATTTT,CASSYSVYSNQPQHF
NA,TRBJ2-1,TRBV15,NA,TGTGCCACCAGCACACCACCGAACGTGGGCCTGAGCTCCTACAATGAGCAGTTCTTC,CATSTPPNVGLSSYNEQFF